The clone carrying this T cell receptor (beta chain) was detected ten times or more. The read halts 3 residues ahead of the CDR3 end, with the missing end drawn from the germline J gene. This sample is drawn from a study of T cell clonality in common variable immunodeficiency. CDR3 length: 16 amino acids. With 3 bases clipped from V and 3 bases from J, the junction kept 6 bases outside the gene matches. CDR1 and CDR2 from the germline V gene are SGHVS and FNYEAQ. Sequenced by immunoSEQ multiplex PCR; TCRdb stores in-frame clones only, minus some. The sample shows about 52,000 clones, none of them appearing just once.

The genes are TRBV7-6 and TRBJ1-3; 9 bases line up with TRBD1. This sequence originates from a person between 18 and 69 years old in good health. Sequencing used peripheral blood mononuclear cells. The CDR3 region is CASSFRDRDGGNTIYF. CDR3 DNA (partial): TGTGCCAGCAGCTTCAGGGACAGGGATGGTGGAAACACC. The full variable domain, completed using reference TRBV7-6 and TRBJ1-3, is GAGVSQSPRYKVTKRGQDVALRCDPISGHVSLYWYRQALGQGPEFLTYFNYEAQQDKSGLPNDRFSAERPEGSISTLTIQRTEQRDSAMYRCASSFRDRDGGNTIYFGEGSWLTVV.